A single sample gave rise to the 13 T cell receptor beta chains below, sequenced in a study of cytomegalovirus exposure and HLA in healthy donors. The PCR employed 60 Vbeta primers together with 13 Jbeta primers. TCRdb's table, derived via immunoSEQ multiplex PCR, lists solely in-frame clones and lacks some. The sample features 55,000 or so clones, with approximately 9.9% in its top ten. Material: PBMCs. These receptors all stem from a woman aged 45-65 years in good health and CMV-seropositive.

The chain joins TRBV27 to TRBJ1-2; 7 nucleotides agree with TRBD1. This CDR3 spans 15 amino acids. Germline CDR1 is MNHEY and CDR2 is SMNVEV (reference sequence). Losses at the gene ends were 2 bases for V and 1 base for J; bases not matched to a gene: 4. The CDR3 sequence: CASSLRQGVNYGYTF. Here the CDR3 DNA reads TGTGCCAGCAGTTTAAGACAGGGAGTTAACTATGGCTACACCTTC.

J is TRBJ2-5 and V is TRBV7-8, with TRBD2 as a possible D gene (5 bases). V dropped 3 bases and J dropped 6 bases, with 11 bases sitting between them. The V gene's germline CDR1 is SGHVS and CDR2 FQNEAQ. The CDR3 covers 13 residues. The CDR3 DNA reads TGTGCCAGCAGCTTTTTGGAGGTTCAGACCCAGTACTTC. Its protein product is CASSFLEVQTQYF. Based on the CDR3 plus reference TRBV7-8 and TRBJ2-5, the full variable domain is GAGVSQSPRYKVAKRGQDVALRCDPISGHVSLFWYQQALGQGPEFLTYFQNEAQLDKSGLPSDRFFAERPEGSVSTLKIQRTQQEDSAVYLCASSFLEVQTQYFGPGTRLLVL.

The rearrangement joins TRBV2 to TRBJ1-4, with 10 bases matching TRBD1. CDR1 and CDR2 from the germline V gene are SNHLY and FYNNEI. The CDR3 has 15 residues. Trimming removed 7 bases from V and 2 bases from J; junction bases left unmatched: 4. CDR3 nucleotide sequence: TGTGCCAGCATCCGACAGGGGGCCACTAATGAAAAACTGTTTTTT. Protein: CASIRQGATNEKLFF. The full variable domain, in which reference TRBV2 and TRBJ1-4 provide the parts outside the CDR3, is EPEVTQTPSHQVTQMGQEVILRCVPISNHLYFYWYRQILGQKVEFLVSFYNNEISEKSEIFDDQFSVERPDGSNFTLKIRSTKLEDSAMYFCASIRQGATNEKLFFGSGTQLSVL.

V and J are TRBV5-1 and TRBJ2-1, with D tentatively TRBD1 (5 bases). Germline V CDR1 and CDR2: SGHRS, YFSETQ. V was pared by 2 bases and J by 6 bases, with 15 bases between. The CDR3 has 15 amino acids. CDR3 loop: CASSFLDPQGNEQFF. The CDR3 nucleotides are TGCGCCAGCAGCTTTCTGGACCCCCAGGGCAATGAGCAGTTCTTC.

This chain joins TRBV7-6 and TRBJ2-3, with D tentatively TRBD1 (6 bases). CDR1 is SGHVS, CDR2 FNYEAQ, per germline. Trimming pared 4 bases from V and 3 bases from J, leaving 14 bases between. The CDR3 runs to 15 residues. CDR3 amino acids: CASSSSYQGTDTQYF. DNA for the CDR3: TGTGCCAGCAGCTCCTCCTATCAGGGGACAGATACGCAGTATTTT.

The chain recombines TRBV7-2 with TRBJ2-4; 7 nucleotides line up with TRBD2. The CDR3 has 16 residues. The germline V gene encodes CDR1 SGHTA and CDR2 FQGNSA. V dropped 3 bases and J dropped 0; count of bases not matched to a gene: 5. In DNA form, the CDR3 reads TGTGCCAGCAGCTTGGGGGGGTTCCTAGCCAAAAACATTCAGTACTTC. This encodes CASSLGGFLAKNIQYF.

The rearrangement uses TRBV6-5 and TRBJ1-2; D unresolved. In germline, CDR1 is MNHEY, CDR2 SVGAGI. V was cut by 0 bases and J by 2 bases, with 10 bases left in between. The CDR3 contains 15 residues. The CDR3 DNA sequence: TGTGCCAGCAGTTACTCGAACTCGGGAAACTATGGCTACACCTTC. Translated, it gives CASSYSNSGNYGYTF.

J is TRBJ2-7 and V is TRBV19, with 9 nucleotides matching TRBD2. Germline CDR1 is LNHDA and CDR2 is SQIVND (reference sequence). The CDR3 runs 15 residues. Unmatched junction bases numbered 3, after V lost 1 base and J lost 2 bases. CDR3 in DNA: TGTGCCAGTAGTATAGGGGCTAGCGGGGCCTACGAGCAGTACTTC. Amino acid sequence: CASSIGASGAYEQYF.

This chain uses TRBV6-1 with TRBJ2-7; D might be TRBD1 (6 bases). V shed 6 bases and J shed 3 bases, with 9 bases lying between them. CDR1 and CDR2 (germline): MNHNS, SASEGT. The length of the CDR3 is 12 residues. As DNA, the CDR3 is TGTGCCAGCAGGGACAGTATCTACGAGCAGTACTTC. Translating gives CASRDSIYEQYF.

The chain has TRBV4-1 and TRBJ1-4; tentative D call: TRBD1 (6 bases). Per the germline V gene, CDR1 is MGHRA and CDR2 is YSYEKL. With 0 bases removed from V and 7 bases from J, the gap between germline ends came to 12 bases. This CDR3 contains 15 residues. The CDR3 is CASSQDRGQLEKLFF. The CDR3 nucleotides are TGCGCCAGCAGCCAAGATAGGGGACAACTTGAAAAACTGTTTTTT.

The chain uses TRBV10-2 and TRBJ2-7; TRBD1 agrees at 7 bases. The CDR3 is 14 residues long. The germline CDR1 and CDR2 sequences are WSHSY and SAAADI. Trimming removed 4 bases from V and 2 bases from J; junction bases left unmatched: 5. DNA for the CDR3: TGCGCCAGCAGTGCAGGGGGAATAGCCTACGAGCAGTACTTC. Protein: CASSAGGIAYEQYF.

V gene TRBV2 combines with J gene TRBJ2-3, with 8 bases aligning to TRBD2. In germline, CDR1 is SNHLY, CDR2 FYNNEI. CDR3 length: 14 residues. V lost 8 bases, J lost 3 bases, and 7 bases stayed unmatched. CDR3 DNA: TGTGCCAGCCTCCCGGGCGGGGGGACAGATACGCAGTATTTT. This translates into CASLPGGGTDTQYF.

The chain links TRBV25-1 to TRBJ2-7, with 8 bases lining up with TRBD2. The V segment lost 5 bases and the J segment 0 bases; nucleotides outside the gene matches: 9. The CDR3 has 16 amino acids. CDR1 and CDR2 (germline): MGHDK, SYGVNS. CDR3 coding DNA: TGTGCCAGCAGTAACCCGGGAGGGGGTAACTCCTACGAGCAGTACTTC. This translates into CASSNPGGGNSYEQYF.